These 29 T cell receptor beta chains were all obtained from the same sample, sequenced in a study of shared clonotypes between healthy human individuals. Sequencing was performed with immunoSEQ multiplex PCR; in TCRdb, only in-frame clones are kept and a portion is missing. There are around 450,000 clones in the sample; about four fifths occur only once, and about 13% lies in the top ten. Specimen: PBMCs. Receptors originate from a woman aged 40-49 years in good health. Some clones in this sample may be carry-over from other donors' samples.

This chain links TRBV6-5 with TRBJ2-2; 9 nucleotides line up with TRBD2. CDR1 MNHEY and CDR2 SVGAGI come from the germline V gene. This CDR3 is built from 14 residues. Losses at the gene ends were 11 bases for V and 4 bases for J; bases not matched to a gene: 8. For the CDR3, the DNA is TGTGCCGTAGGTCGGACTAGCGCCACCGGGGAGCTGTTTTTT. Protein product: CAVGRTSATGELFF.

The chain joins TRBV28 to TRBJ1-3; D not resolved. Trimming cost V 1 base and J 9 bases, with 10 bases left between them. The CDR3 loop spans 13 amino acids. The germline gives CDR1 MDHEN, CDR2 SYDVKM. CDR3 in DNA: TGTGCCAGCAGTTTATTTAAGGATAGCACCATATATTTT. Translated: CASSLFKDSTIYF. The variable domain in full, with the rest retrieved from reference TRBV28 and TRBJ1-3, is DVKVTQSSRYLVKRTGEKVFLECVQDMDHENMFWYRQDPGLGLRLIYFSYDVKMKEKGDIPEGYSVSREKKERFSLILESASTNQTSMYLCASSLFKDSTIYFGEGSWLTVV.

The rearrangement links TRBV7-3 to TRBJ1-2; the match to TRBD1 covers 9 bases. The CDR3 spans 14 residues. J lost 7 bases, V lost 2 bases, and 5 bases had no gene match. From germline, CDR1 is SGHTA and CDR2 FQGTGA. CDR3 bases: TGTGCCAGCAGCTTAGGGAACAGGGGGCTTGGCTACACCTTC. It translates to CASSLGNRGLGYTF.

The chain carries TRBV7-9 and TRBJ2-1; 7 bases fit TRBD2. The CDR3 extends over 16 amino acids. Germline lookup yields CDR1 SEHNR and CDR2 FQNEAQ (reference sequence). The J segment lost 0 bases and the V segment lost 4 bases, leaving 6 bases of the junction unmatched. The CDR3 loop is CASSSRRGNSYNEQFF. CDR3 coding DNA: TGTGCCAGCAGCTCAAGGCGGGGGAACTCCTACAATGAGCAGTTCTTC.

The chain links TRBV2 to TRBJ2-7; TRBD2 might be the D (6 bases). Between the trimmed V and J ends, which lost 7 bases and 0 bases, there was a span of 13 bases. The V gene's germline CDR1 is SNHLY and CDR2 FYNNEI. CDR3 length: 14 residues. The chain's CDR3 is CASTPLASSYEQYF. DNA for the CDR3: TGTGCCAGCACCCCGCTAGCGAGCTCCTACGAGCAGTACTTC.

Notes on this clone: One base away lies a much larger clone, so this may be a sequencing read error. The rearrangement joins TRBV28 to TRBJ2-5; no definite D call. Germline V gives CDR1 MDHEN, CDR2 SYDVKM. The CDR3 covers 11 residues. V was cut by 3 bases and J by 4 bases, with 3 bases left in between. CDR3 loop: CASSFRETQYF. As DNA, the CDR3 is TGTGCCAGCAGTTTTAGAGAGACCCAGTACTTC.

This clone was picked up one time. The genes are TRBV15 and TRBJ1-2, with 7 bases identical to TRBD1. Losses at the gene ends were 3 bases for V and 5 bases for J; bases not matched to a gene: 9. The CDR3 totals 15 residues. Germline V gene lookup returns CDR1 LNHNV and CDR2 YYDKDF (reference sequence). CDR3 bases: TGTGCCACCAGCAGGTCCACAGGGGCCCGATATGGCTACACCTTC. Its protein is CATSRSTGARYGYTF.

The chain joins TRBV9 to TRBJ2-1, with 10 bases lining up with TRBD2. J lost 3 bases, V lost 4 bases, and 7 bases had no gene match. The V gene's germline CDR1 is SGDLS and CDR2 YYNGEE. The CDR3 extends over 16 amino acids. The CDR3 bases are TGTGCCAGCAGCTCGGGACTAGCGTCTTACTACAATGAGCAGTTCTTC. It yields the protein CASSSGLASYYNEQFF.

The chain employs TRBV7-2 and TRBJ1-2; no reliable D call. The CDR3 spans 17 residues. Looked up from germline, CDR1 is SGHTA and CDR2 is FQGNSA. V shed 3 bases and J shed 4 bases, with 21 bases lying between them. CDR3 loop: CASSLGSGLGRGYGYTF. The CDR3 bases are TGTGCCAGCAGCTTGGGCTCGGGGTTGGGTCGCGGCTATGGCTACACCTTC.

The CDR3 reads CASSLYQDGNYGYTF. The CDR3 DNA follows: TGTGCCAGCTCACTTTATCAGGACGGCAACTATGGCTACACCTTC. This sequence joins TRBV18 and TRBJ1-2; no firm D call. V lost 4 bases to trimming and J lost 2 bases, with 14 bases between them. The CDR3 extends over 15 amino acids. The germline gives CDR1 KGHSH, CDR2 LQKENI.

This clone was counted a single time. The chain couples TRBV4-3 to TRBJ2-7, with 10 bases lining up with TRBD2. This CDR3 comprises 16 residues. V was clipped by 0 bases and J by 6 bases; unmatched bases: 8. The germline V gene has CDR1 LGHNA and CDR2 YSLEER. The CDR3 DNA reads TGCGCCAGCAGCCAAGATGCTAGCGGGAGTATGGGCGAGCAGTACTTC. This gives the protein CASSQDASGSMGEQYF.

This clone was seen more than once but under ten times. The CDR3 loop reads CASSLKTSGSYEQYF. CDR3 DNA sequence: TGTGCCAGCTCACTTAAGACTAGCGGGAGCTACGAGCAGTACTTC. This chain uses TRBV18 with TRBJ2-7, with 12 bases that match TRBD2. The CDR3 is made up of 15 amino acids. Germline trimming cut 4 bases from V and 3 bases from J; bases unmatched to any gene: 4. Germline assignment: CDR1 KGHSH and CDR2 LQKENI.

The chain combines TRBV6-5 with TRBJ2-1, with a weak D call TRBD2 (5 bases). CDR1 and CDR2 (germline): MNHEY, SVGAGI. Trimming removed 2 bases from V and 7 bases from J, with 18 bases in between. CDR3 length: 16 residues. CDR3: CASSYNLWLASNEQFF. CDR3 nucleotides: TGTGCCAGCAGTTACAATCTCTGGCTAGCTTCAAATGAGCAGTTCTTC.

The CDR3 nucleotides read TGTGCCTGGAGCTTTGAACAGGGTTCGGGGGAAGCTTTCTTT. Its translation: CAWSFEQGSGEAFF. The rearrangement uses TRBV30 and TRBJ1-1; possibly TRBD1 for D (6 bases). Trimming cost V 3 bases and J 8 bases, with 19 bases left between them. The germline gives CDR1 GTSNPN, CDR2 SVGIG (reference sequence). CDR3 length equals 14 residues.

This rearrangement joins TRBV4-1 to TRBJ2-1; 7 bases match TRBD2. Germline V gene lookup returns CDR1 MGHRA and CDR2 YSYEKL. The CDR3 spans 18 residues. The ends lost 0 bases at V and 7 bases at J; junction bases unmatched: 15. CDR3 nucleotides: TGCGCCAGCAGCCAAGACCCGACGCGCGCGGGAGTTTATAATGAGCAGTTCTTC. It encodes CASSQDPTRAGVYNEQFF.

This chain connects TRBV5-1 to TRBJ2-3; D ambiguous. The CDR3 loop spans 15 amino acids. V was trimmed by 0 bases and J by 2 bases, leaving 10 bases between them. Germline V gene sequence: CDR1 SGHRS, CDR2 YFSETQ. This CDR3 reads CASSLASSTTDTQYF. DNA of the CDR3: TGCGCCAGCAGCTTGGCCTCTTCGACCACAGATACGCAGTATTTT. Supplemented by reference TRBV5-1 and TRBJ2-3, the full variable domain reads KAGVTQTPRYLIKTRGQQVTLSCSPISGHRSVSWYQQTPGQGLQFLFEYFSETQRNKGNFPGRFSGRQFSNSRSEMNVSTLELGDSALYLCASSLASSTTDTQYFGPGTRLTVL.

The V and J genes are TRBV5-4 and TRBJ2-7; D gene uncertain. Germline V gives CDR1 SGHNT, CDR2 YYREEE (reference sequence). V was cut by 1 base and J by 7 bases, with 9 bases left in between. The CDR3 is 12 residues long. The CDR3 is CASSLRFREQYF. The CDR3 bases are TGTGCCAGCAGCTTGCGCTTCCGGGAGCAGTACTTC.

CDR3 nucleotides: TGCACCAGCAGCCAAGATCGGGGAAGACCCGATACGCAGTATTTT. Its protein product is CTSSQDRGRPDTQYF. The V and J genes are TRBV1 and TRBJ2-3; the table's D call, TRBD2, has no DNA check behind it. TRBV1 is marked as a pseudogene. This CDR3 has 15 residues.

The gene calls are TRBV28 and TRBJ2-5; 9 bases line up with TRBD2. V shed 6 bases and J 7 bases; nucleotides not matched to a gene: 9. Germline V gene data show CDR1 as MDHEN and CDR2 as SYDVKM. CDR3 size: 14 residues. The CDR3 protein is CASSPSGRPPTQYF. Written as DNA, the CDR3 is TGTGCCAGCAGCCCCAGCGGGAGGCCCCCGACCCAGTACTTC.

V usage is TRBV11-2 and J usage is TRBJ2-5; 11 nucleotides agree with TRBD1. The CDR3 covers 14 residues. The trim removed 4 bases at V and 2 bases at J, leaving 0 bases unmatched. Germline V gene lookup returns CDR1 SGHAT and CDR2 FQNNGV. The CDR3 DNA reads TGTGCCAGCAGCTGGGACAGGGGGCAAGAGACCCAGTACTTC. Translating gives CASSWDRGQETQYF.

This chain connects TRBV2 to TRBJ2-2; 9 positions agree with TRBD1. J lost 0 bases, V lost 3 bases, and 5 bases had no gene match. The CDR3 covers 17 residues. In germline, CDR1 is SNHLY, CDR2 FYNNEI. For the CDR3, the DNA is TGTGCCAGCAGTGATCCTCGACAGGGGGCGAACACCGGGGAGCTGTTTTTT. Translation gives CASSDPRQGANTGELFF.

The chain links TRBV7-3 to TRBJ2-3, with 7 positions matching TRBD1. V was clipped by 9 bases and J by 0 bases; unmatched bases: 6. CDR3 size: 14 residues. Germline-derived CDR1 and CDR2 are SGHTA and FQGTGA. In DNA form, the CDR3 reads TGTGCCAGTGCGACAGGGCCGAGCACAGATACGCAGTATTTT. Amino acid sequence: CASATGPSTDTQYF.

The V and J genes are TRBV4-1 and TRBJ2-7; 8 bases match TRBD1. The CDR3 loop spans 16 amino acids. Trimming at V came to 1 base and at J to 4 bases, leaving 9 bases not matched to a gene. CDR1 MGHRA and CDR2 YSYEKL come from the germline V gene. The CDR3, as DNA: TGCGCCAGCAGCCAAGGTCCTGCCAGGGGGCGGTACGAGCAGTACTTC. Translation gives CASSQGPARGRYEQYF.

This clone has only a few counts. Here the CDR3 DNA reads TGTGCCTGCCGGCAGGATCGACTAGCGGGAGTTCTACAAACCTACGAGCAGTACTTC. Translation gives CACRQDRLAGVLQTYEQYF. V and J are TRBV30 and TRBJ2-5, with 12 bases matching TRBD2. TRBJ2-7 explains the end of the DNA better; the J call may be wrong. Germline assignment: CDR1 GTSNPN and CDR2 SVGIG (reference sequence). CDR3 length equals 19 residues.

In nucleotides, the CDR3 is TGTGCCAGCAGCTTACAAGGACAGGGGGTTGAAAAACTGTTTTTT. Encoded protein: CASSLQGQGVEKLFF. The chain carries TRBV7-2 and TRBJ1-4, with 10 positions matching TRBD1. The length of the CDR3 is 15 residues. Germline V gene lookup returns CDR1 SGHTA and CDR2 FQGNSA. Trimming at V came to 2 bases and at J to 7 bases, leaving 4 bases not matched to a gene.

The rearrangement joins TRBV7-2 to TRBJ2-7; TRBD1 matches 7 bases. This CDR3 has 14 residues. The ends lost 5 bases at V and 4 bases at J; junction bases unmatched: 8. Germline-derived CDR1 and CDR2 are SGHTA and FQGNSA. The CDR3 sequence: CASSPGRGMYEQYF. The DNA of the CDR3 is TGTGCCAGCAGCCCCGGCAGGGGGATGTACGAGCAGTACTTC.

The chain has TRBV11-2 and TRBJ2-7, with a tentative D call TRBD1 (5 bases). The CDR3 is 16 amino acids. Deletions cut 1 base from V and 3 bases from J, with 16 bases between. Germline V gene data show CDR1 as SGHAT and CDR2 as FQNNGV. The CDR3 coding sequence is TGTGCCAGCAGCTTAGTAACAGGACCGAAGAGCTACGAGCAGTACTTC. Translating it yields CASSLVTGPKSYEQYF. Based on the CDR3 plus reference TRBV11-2 and TRBJ2-7, the full variable domain is EAGVAQSPRYKIIEKRQSVAFWCNPISGHATLYWYQQILGQGPKLLIQFQNNGVVDDSQLPKDRFSAERLKGVDSTLKIQPAKLEDSAVYLCASSLVTGPKSYEQYFGPGTRLTVT.

The V and J genes are TRBV27 and TRBJ1-2, with D possibly being TRBD1 (5 bases). Germline lookup yields CDR1 MNHEY and CDR2 SMNVEV (reference sequence). The CDR3 has 13 residues. V was pared by 4 bases and J by 8 bases, with 14 bases between. The CDR3 DNA sequence: TGTGCCAGCAGTTGGGGACCGGGAGGGGGCTACACCTTC. It codes for CASSWGPGGGYTF.

This clone was observed a handful of times. This chain connects TRBV7-2 to TRBJ2-3; D remains unclear. The CDR3 spans 15 residues. In germline, CDR1 is SGHTA, CDR2 FQGNSA. With 3 bases removed from V and 0 bases from J, the gap between germline ends came to 10 bases. The CDR3 region is CASSFRHPSTDTQYF. The CDR3 DNA follows: TGTGCCAGCAGCTTCCGACACCCGAGCACAGATACGCAGTATTTT.